The 27 T cell receptor beta chains below all came from one sample that was sequenced in a study of T cell responses to AZD1222 COVID-19 vaccine. The table came from immunoSEQ multiplex PCR; TCRdb's copy has only in-frame clones and leaves some out. The top ten hold 10% of the sample, which has about 75,000 clones, 70% to 90% seen once. Sequenced here: peripheral blood, sampled 28 days after the second dose of the MenACWY control vaccine. The receptors originated from an adult who received the MenACWY meningococcal vaccine as a control.

The chain combines TRBV6-1 with TRBJ2-7; TRBD2 matches 8 bases. This CDR3 has 16 amino acids. The V segment lost 3 bases and the J segment 2 bases; nucleotides outside the gene matches: 9. The germline CDR1 and CDR2 sequences are MNHNS and SASEGT. This chain's CDR3 is CASSDELAGRPYEQYF. For the CDR3, the DNA is TGTGCCAGCAGTGATGAGTTAGCGGGGAGACCCTACGAGCAGTACTTC.

The CDR3 here is CASSLEVGDREYF. As DNA, the CDR3 is TGTGCCAGCAGCTTAGAAGTAGGGGACAGGGAGTACTTC. The chain has TRBV11-2 and TRBJ2-7; 9 bases map to TRBD1. The CDR3 has 13 amino acids. V trimming: 0 bases; J trimming: 11 bases; junction bases outside the gene matches: 5. Germline V lookup: CDR1 SGHAT, CDR2 FQNNGV.

The rearrangement uses TRBV6-5 and TRBJ2-3; TRBD1 might be the D (6 bases). Germline V gene lookup returns CDR1 MNHEY and CDR2 SVGAGI. The length of the CDR3 is 15 residues. Trimming removed 7 bases at V and 1 base at J, with 15 bases between. Here the CDR3 DNA reads TGTGCCAGCACCCGCCCAGGGGTAGGCACAGATACGCAGTATTTT. Its translation: CASTRPGVGTDTQYF.

The CDR3 DNA sequence: TGTGCCAGTAGTACTACAGGGGGCGGGGAGCAGTACTTC. Translating gives CASSTTGGGEQYF. This chain uses TRBV19 with TRBJ2-7; TRBD1 matches 9 bases. CDR1 is LNHDA and CDR2 is SQIVND in the germline V gene (reference sequence). The CDR3 spans 13 residues. V was pared by 4 bases and J by 7 bases, with 5 bases of the junction left unmatched.

The V call is TRBV28, the J call TRBJ1-1; TRBD1 matches at 9 bases. Trimming cost V 8 bases and J 11 bases; bases outside gene matches: 18. Looked up from germline, CDR1 is MDHEN and CDR2 is SYDVKM. The CDR3 is 15 amino acids. CDR3 in amino acids: CASHPPGQGWVGAFF. DNA of the CDR3: TGTGCCAGCCATCCCCCGGGACAGGGCTGGGTTGGGGCTTTCTTT.

For the CDR3, the DNA is TGTGCCAGTAGTGAGGACTCCTATAATTCACCCCTCCACTTT. Protein product: CASSEDSYNSPLHF. V is TRBV19 and J is TRBJ1-6; no firm D call. Germline loops: CDR1 LNHDA, CDR2 SQIVND (reference sequence). Deletions cut 5 bases from V and 0 bases from J, with 5 bases between. CDR3 size: 14 residues.

The chain couples TRBV14 to TRBJ1-6; 7 bases map to TRBD1. Germline V CDR1 and CDR2: SGHDN, FVKESK. The CDR3 totals 13 residues. The trim removed 6 bases at V and 10 bases at J, leaving 6 bases unmatched. Written as DNA, the CDR3 is TGTGCCAGCAGTCTTACAGGGGACTCACCCCTCCACTTT. This codes for CASSLTGDSPLHF.

CDR3 nucleotides: TGCGCCAGCAGCCTTACCTGGACAGGGGGCACTGAAGCTTTCTTT. Its protein product is CASSLTWTGGTEAFF. The chain has TRBV4-3 and TRBJ1-1; TRBD1 agrees at 10 bases. Germline trimming cut 4 bases from V and 4 bases from J; bases unmatched to any gene: 6. The CDR3 is 15 amino acids. Per germline, CDR1 LGHNA and CDR2 YSLEER.

CDR3 coding DNA: TGTGCCAGCAGTGAAAGGACAGCTAGCACAGATACGCAGTATTTT. Protein: CASSERTASTDTQYF. The rearrangement links TRBV2 to TRBJ2-3, with a weak D call TRBD1 (6 bases). CDR3 length: 15 residues. The V gene lost 2 bases and the J gene lost 0 bases, with 9 bases spanning the gap. The V gene's germline CDR1 is SNHLY and CDR2 FYNNEI.

In its sample, this clone was seen a few times. This rearrangement joins TRBV2 to TRBJ2-1; unclear D gene. Trimming left V 8 bases short and J 0 bases short, with 8 bases between. Germline V gene sequence: CDR1 SNHLY, CDR2 FYNNEI. The CDR3 is made up of 13 amino acids. The CDR3: CASVRSSYNEQFF. CDR3 coding DNA: TGTGCCAGCGTCAGGAGCTCCTACAATGAGCAGTTCTTC.

A few counts support this clone. V is TRBV6-1 and J is TRBJ2-3; D possibly corresponds to TRBD1 (5 bases). Germline CDR1 MNHNS, CDR2 SASEGT. The CDR3 is 14 amino acids. Trimming removed 3 bases from V and 6 bases from J, with 13 bases in between. In nucleotides, the CDR3 is TGTGCCAGCAGTGACAGGGTTGCCGCGGATACGCAGTATTTT. Translating it yields CASSDRVAADTQYF.

V is TRBV10-3 and J is TRBJ2-7; D is perhaps TRBD1 or TRBD2 (5 bases each). V was shortened by 10 bases and J by 6 bases, with 25 bases between the two germline ends. The CDR3 length is 15 residues. Per germline, CDR1 ENHRY and CDR2 SYGVKD. The CDR3 DNA follows: TGTGCCACAATGGGAGAGGTCTCGTGGGGGTCCGAGCAGTACTTC. Translation gives CATMGEVSWGSEQYF.

This chain connects TRBV27 to TRBJ2-7; 11 bases are a match to TRBD2. Germline CDR1 is MNHEY and CDR2 is SMNVEV (reference sequence). The V and J ends lost 4 bases and 2 bases, in that order; junction bases with no gene match: 7. There are 16 residues in the CDR3. CDR3: CASSSTSGGPPYEQYF. For the CDR3, the DNA is TGTGCCAGCAGTTCCACTAGCGGGGGCCCCCCCTACGAGCAGTACTTC.

Here the CDR3 DNA reads TGCGCCAGCAGCCAAGATTTGGGACAGTTCAATCAGCCCCAGCATTTT. Protein: CASSQDLGQFNQPQHF. This chain connects TRBV4-3 to TRBJ1-5; 7 nucleotides agree with TRBD1. Trimming cost V 0 bases and J 3 bases; bases outside gene matches: 5. This CDR3 is built from 16 residues. The germline V gene encodes CDR1 LGHNA and CDR2 YSLEER.

The V call is TRBV19, the J call TRBJ1-1, with D perhaps matching TRBD1 (5 bases). The CDR3 has 13 amino acids. V was pared by 5 bases and J by 9 bases, with 16 bases between. Germline V gene sequence: CDR1 LNHDA, CDR2 SQIVND (reference sequence). The CDR3 region has the DNA TGTGCCAGTAGTGGGGGGGGATTTTCTAAAGCTTTCTTT. Translating gives CASSGGGFSKAFF.

The V gene is TRBV30, the J gene TRBJ2-7, with D possibly TRBD1 on 6 matching bases. V was clipped by 3 bases and J by 0 bases, with 9 bases between them. The CDR3 covers 13 residues. Per germline, CDR1 GTSNPN and CDR2 SVGIG (reference sequence). The DNA for the CDR3 is TGTGCCTGGAGGGTAGGGGGCTCCTACGAGCAGTACTTC. Its translation: CAWRVGGSYEQYF.

V gene TRBV6-5 combines with J gene TRBJ2-5, with D perhaps given as TRBD1 or TRBD2 (5 bases each). V shed 10 bases and J shed 4 bases, with 16 bases lying between them. CDR1 and CDR2 (germline): MNHEY, SVGAGI. The CDR3 spans 13 residues. The CDR3 sequence: CATAGFGRETQYF. CDR3 in DNA: TGTGCCACCGCAGGGTTTGGGAGAGAGACCCAGTACTTC.

The rearrangement links TRBV3-1 (or the pseudogene TRBV3-2) to TRBJ2-4, with 7 bases lining up with TRBD1. This CDR3 is 16 amino acids long. V was clipped by 4 bases and J by 0 bases; unmatched bases: 6. Germline V gene data show CDR1 as LGHDT and CDR2 as YNNKEL (reference sequence). CDR3 nucleotides: TGTGCCAGCAGCCTCTCGGGACAGCGAGCCAAAAACATTCAGTACTTC. Translation gives CASSLSGQRAKNIQYF.

This clone has just a few counts. The chain employs TRBV19 and TRBJ1-2, with 7 positions matching TRBD1. Germline lookup yields CDR1 LNHDA and CDR2 SQIVND (reference sequence). The junction had 8 bases not matched to a gene; V was cut back by 5 bases and J by 8 bases. This CDR3 contains 13 residues. The CDR3 sequence is CASSFRQGSGYTF. The CDR3 coding sequence is TGTGCCAGTAGTTTTCGACAGGGTAGCGGCTACACCTTC.

This chain links TRBV6-5 with TRBJ1-6; D gene ambiguous. Germline-derived CDR1 and CDR2 are MNHEY and SVGAGI. The CDR3 has 12 amino acids. V was pared by 2 bases and J by 14 bases, with 10 bases between. This chain's CDR3 is CASSYERASLHF. CDR3 sequence (DNA): TGTGCCAGCAGTTACGAGAGGGCATCCCTCCACTTT.

The chain employs TRBV14 and TRBJ1-2, with TRBD1 matching over 7 bases. CDR1 and CDR2 from the germline V gene are SGHDN and FVKESK. The CDR3 sequence is 15 residues long. V dropped 5 bases and J dropped 2; count of bases not matched to a gene: 8. The CDR3 loop is CASSVGRGYNYGYTF. CDR3 in DNA: TGTGCCAGCAGCGTCGGCAGGGGGTACAACTATGGCTACACCTTC.

The chain employs TRBV5-6 and TRBJ2-1; TRBD2 matches 12 bases. Per the germline V gene, CDR1 is SGHDT and CDR2 is YYEEEE. CDR3 length equals 18 residues. Trimming took 0 bases from V and 0 from J; bases not matched to a gene: 4. CDR3 in amino acids: CASSLGLAGASSYNEQFF. The CDR3 nucleotides are TGTGCCAGCAGCTTGGGACTAGCGGGGGCCAGCTCCTACAATGAGCAGTTCTTC.

The CDR3 here is CASSLESYSSGNTIYF. The CDR3 DNA follows: TGCGCCAGCAGCTTGGAGTCCTACTCCTCTGGAAACACCATATATTTT. This chain joins TRBV5-1 and TRBJ1-3; D unclear. The germline V gene encodes CDR1 SGHRS and CDR2 YFSETQ. The CDR3 spans 16 residues. The V end lost 0 bases, the J end lost 0 bases, and 10 bases lay between the germline ends.

The chain links TRBV19 to TRBJ2-1, with 9 bases fitting TRBD1. Trimming cost V 3 bases and J 4 bases; bases outside gene matches: 4. The germline CDR1 and CDR2 sequences are LNHDA and SQIVND (reference sequence). CDR3 size: 15 residues. Written as DNA, the CDR3 is TGTGCCAGTAGTATCCAGGGACAGGGATACAATGAGCAGTTCTTC. This encodes CASSIQGQGYNEQFF.

The chain has TRBV25-1 and TRBJ2-2; D is uncertain. The germline V gene encodes CDR1 MGHDK and CDR2 SYGVNS. This CDR3 has 12 amino acids. Trimming pared 7 bases from V and 2 bases from J, leaving 5 bases between. The CDR3 DNA follows: TGTGCCAGCACCCGAAACACCGGGGAGCTGTTTTTT. It encodes CASTRNTGELFF.

The chain combines TRBV5-1 with TRBJ1-1; D is ambiguous. V was cut by 0 bases and J by 5 bases, with 5 bases left in between. CDR3 length: 12 amino acids. CDR1 and CDR2 from the germline V gene are SGHRS and YFSETQ. CDR3: CASSLDVTEAFF. The CDR3 bases are TGCGCCAGCAGCTTGGACGTGACTGAAGCTTTCTTT.

The V gene is TRBV7-8, the J gene TRBJ2-7, with 10 bases matching TRBD2. With 6 bases clipped from V and 3 bases from J, the junction kept 8 bases outside the gene matches. The germline V gene has CDR1 SGHVS and CDR2 FQNEAQ. This CDR3 has 15 amino acids. The CDR3 sequence is CASSPGTSADYEQYF. CDR3 DNA: TGTGCCAGCAGTCCCGGGACTAGCGCCGACTACGAGCAGTACTTC.